The T cell receptor beta chain under discussion was sequenced for a study of shared clonotypes between healthy human individuals. The assay was immunoSEQ multiplex PCR, and TCRdb's table has in-frame clones only and misses some. The data hold just over 2,000,000 clones, with 85% to 95% observed a single time. The CDR3 is made up of 15 amino acids. V lost 5 bases and J lost 10, with 23 bases in between. Germline V gives CDR1 SGHTA, CDR2 FQGNSA. The V and J genes are TRBV7-2 and TRBJ1-1; maybe TRBD1 (6 bases). Sequenced: naive CD4+ T cells sorted from blood. Subset in this sample: CD45RA+ positively selected. This TCR came from a man aged 18 to 35 in good health. The CDR3 coding sequence is TGTGCCAGCAGCCTCGAACCCCTGGGGGGGGCAAGAGCTTTCTTT. Its protein is CASSLEPLGGARAFF.